Listed below are T cell receptor beta chains from one sample, sequenced in a study of blood T cell repertoires in COVID-19. The protocol was immunoSEQ multiplex PCR, while the TCRdb copy is restricted to in-frame clones and leaves out a portion. Among fewer than 150,000 clones listed, about 85% were seen once. Source material: peripheral blood. The receptors were sampled from a human donor in a cohort sampled during active COVID-19. Both conserved end residues are part of each CDR3. D genes are given only for firm matches. Not every row has a clone size; where given, it reads once, few, many or a size class.

CDR3nt: TGTGCCAGCAGTTTACAGGGCCCCCAGCATTTT; CDR3aa: CASSLQGPQHF; d_gene: .; v_gene: TRBV28; abundance: .; j_gene: TRBJ1-5
CDR3nt: TGTGCCAGTAGTTGGGACAGGACTTACGAGCAGTACTTC; CDR3aa: CASSWDRTYEQYF; d_gene: TRBD1; v_gene: TRBV19; abundance: .; j_gene: TRBJ2-7
CDR3nt: TGTGCCAGCAGCTTAGGTGTTAGCTACGAGCAGTACTTC; CDR3aa: CASSLGVSYEQYF; d_gene: .; v_gene: TRBV7-6; abundance: .; j_gene: TRBJ2-7
CDR3nt: TGCGCCAGCAGCTTTCAGGGTAACTATGGCTACACCTTC; CDR3aa: CASSFQGNYGYTF; d_gene: .; v_gene: TRBV5-1; abundance: few; j_gene: TRBJ1-2
CDR3nt: TGTGCCACCAGCAGTAGGGACAGGGGAACCTACAATGAGCAGTTCTTC; CDR3aa: CATSSRDRGTYNEQFF; d_gene: TRBD1; v_gene: TRBV15; abundance: .; j_gene: TRBJ2-1
CDR3nt: TGCGCCAGCAGCTTGGCCAGGGGTTTGACCTTCCAGAACAGGTACTCGGCCTACAATGAGCAGTTCTTC; CDR3aa: CASSLARGLTFQNRYSAYNEQFF; d_gene: .; v_gene: TRBV5-1; abundance: .; j_gene: TRBJ2-1
CDR3nt: TGTGCCAGCAGCCAAGATCACAGGCGGAACACTGAAGCTTTCTTT; CDR3aa: CASSQDHRRNTEAFF; d_gene: .; v_gene: TRBV3-1/TRBV3-2; abundance: once; j_gene: TRBJ1-1
CDR3nt: TGCGCCAGCAGCCAAGATCCCCGGACAGGGATCCACGAGCAGTACTTC; CDR3aa: CASSQDPRTGIHEQYF; d_gene: TRBD1; v_gene: TRBV4-3; abundance: .; j_gene: TRBJ2-7
CDR3nt: TGTGCCAGCAGTTGGGGACAGGCGGCGCCCCTCCACTTT; CDR3aa: CASSWGQAAPLHF; d_gene: TRBD1; v_gene: TRBV28; abundance: .; j_gene: TRBJ1-6
CDR3nt: TGTGCCAGCAGTTTTACATTCGGACTAGCGGGGGGCGGCAAAAACATTCAGTACTTC; CDR3aa: CASSFTFGLAGGGKNIQYF; d_gene: TRBD2; v_gene: TRBV28; abundance: .; j_gene: TRBJ2-4
CDR3nt: TGTGCCAGCAGCTTACAGTCCCAGTACTACGAGCAGTACTTC; CDR3aa: CASSLQSQYYEQYF; d_gene: .; v_gene: TRBV11-2; abundance: .; j_gene: TRBJ2-7
CDR3nt: TGTGCCAGCAGCCCCTCGGGACAGGGGGCCCGGTATGGCTACACCTTC; CDR3aa: CASSPSGQGARYGYTF; d_gene: TRBD1; v_gene: TRBV7-2; abundance: .; j_gene: TRBJ1-2
CDR3nt: TGTGCCACCAGTGAAACTAGCGGGGGGAACAATGAGCAGTTCTTC; CDR3aa: CATSETSGGNNEQFF; d_gene: TRBD2; v_gene: TRBV24-1; abundance: .; j_gene: TRBJ2-1
CDR3nt: TGTGCCAGCAGTTCCCCAGAGGGCCCCGCCTACGAGCAGTACTTC; CDR3aa: CASSSPEGPAYEQYF; d_gene: .; v_gene: TRBV28; abundance: .; j_gene: TRBJ2-7
CDR3nt: TGTGCCAGCACCGAAGGCGGGGGTTCAGATACGCAGTATTTT; CDR3aa: CASTEGGGSDTQYF; d_gene: TRBD2; v_gene: TRBV28; abundance: .; j_gene: TRBJ2-3
CDR3nt: TGTGCCAGCACCCACACAGGGTTCAATCAGCCCCAGCATTTT; CDR3aa: CASTHTGFNQPQHF; d_gene: .; v_gene: TRBV5-5; abundance: .; j_gene: TRBJ1-5
CDR3nt: TGCGCCAGCAGTGAGAGATATAAGCGGCCGAGCTCCTACAATGAGCAGTTCTTC; CDR3aa: CASSERYKRPSSYNEQFF; d_gene: .; v_gene: TRBV10-1; abundance: .; j_gene: TRBJ2-1
CDR3nt: TGTGCCACCAGCAGAGAGGGACAGGTCTCTGGCTACACCTTC; CDR3aa: CATSREGQVSGYTF; d_gene: TRBD1; v_gene: TRBV15; abundance: .; j_gene: TRBJ1-2